This TCR beta chain was profiled in a study of blood T cell repertoires in COVID-19. The ends were cut back, 1 base at V and 4 bases at J, with 13 bases in the middle. This CDR3 comprises 15 residues. Germline-derived CDR1 and CDR2 are LGHDT and YNNKEL (reference sequence). The repertoire was sequenced with immunoSEQ multiplex PCR; TCRdb's copy has only in-frame clones and lacks some. The data contain about 210,000 clones, under 85% of them singletons. This receptor was taken from a woman aged 80 or older with COVID-19, enrolled during active disease. Sequencing was performed on peripheral blood. The V call is TRBV3-1 (or the pseudogene TRBV3-2), the J call TRBJ1-2; D possibly corresponds to TRBD1 (6 bases). The CDR3 coding sequence is TGTGCCAGCAGCCAAGGAGCCGGGACACCCTATGGCTACACCTTC. The encoded protein is CASSQGAGTPYGYTF.